This T cell receptor (beta chain) was sequenced in a study of blood T cell repertoires in COVID-19. Whole-study context: PBMCs, B-cell-depleted T cells, or T cells were the source of the cDNA or gDNA that made up the material.

In the authors' methods: Using reference gene primer amplification, nucleated cell counts were estimated. Sequencing was performed with immunoSEQ multiplex PCR; in TCRdb, only in-frame clones are kept and a portion is missing. D and trimming were read from the DNA, whereas the V and J calls and clone size are those reported in that table. The data hold roughly 90,000 clones, with around four fifths observed a single time. This TCR derives from a man in his fifties with acute or convalescent COVID-19. Sequenced material: peripheral blood.

Here the CDR3 DNA reads TGTGCCAGCAGCTTAGACAGGGTGGGCGGCATTCAGTACTTC. It specifies CASSLDRVGGIQYF. The V gene is TRBV7-2, the J gene TRBJ2-4, with a weak D call TRBD1 (6 bases). Germline CDR1 reads SGHTA; CDR2 reads FQGNSA. Trimming shortened V by 1 base and J by 9 bases, and 13 bases separated the two germline ends. This CDR3 comprises 14 residues.